This T cell receptor beta chain was retrieved from a study of OX40 agonist ivuxolimab in advanced cancers. General study findings and limits: CD4+ and CD8+ T cells in blood underwent clonal expansion by week 6 at 0.1 to 3.0 mg/kg.

Points on this clone: The antigen is not known.

Only in-frame clones appear in the TCRdb table, and some are missing; sequencing was by immunoSEQ multiplex PCR. In the table there are approximately 46,000 clones, 70% to 80% of which are singletons. The CDR3 loop spans 14 amino acids. The J segment lost 3 bases and the V segment lost 3 bases, leaving 1 base of the junction unmatched. Germline-derived CDR1 and CDR2 are SGHTA and FQGNSA. V gene TRBV7-2 combines with J gene TRBJ2-2; 7 bases fit TRBD2. Source: CD4+ or CD8+ T cells sorted from blood, taken in a trial of the OX40 agonist ivuxolimab. The source of this sequence is an adult with an advanced solid tumor such as melanoma, head and neck, liver or kidney cancer. The CDR3 region has the DNA TGTGCCAGCAGCTTGGGAGGGTACACCGGGGAGCTGTTTTTT. Its translation is CASSLGGYTGELFF. Combining the CDR3 with reference TRBV7-2 and TRBJ2-2 gives the whole variable domain GAGVSQSPSNKVTEKGKDVELRCDPISGHTALYWYRQSLGQGLEFLIYFQGNSAPDKSGLPSDRFSAERTGGSVSTLTIQRTQQEDSAVYLCASSLGGYTGELFFGEGSRLTVL.